What follows is one T cell receptor beta chain and its context. Recruits, aged about 18 to 89 years, lived in 24 US areas. Cohorts were assigned according to the clinical history that participants reported. Original processing methods: Reference gene primer amplification yielded estimated nucleated cell counts. Method: immunoSEQ multiplex PCR; TCRdb's copy keeps in-frame clones and lacks some. V, J and clone size were drawn from that table, and D and trimming were deduced from the DNA. This table holds over 350,000 clones, just under 90% found once. The data stem from a study of blood T cell repertoires in COVID-19. Study summary: The origin of the acute and convalescent COVID-19 samples was the United States, Italy and Spain.

Trimming stripped 5 bases from V and 9 bases from J, with 8 bases between. Germline V CDR1 and CDR2: MNHEY, SVGAGI. The CDR3 sequence is 12 residues long. The chain combines TRBV6-5 with TRBJ1-6, with D unclear. The specimen sequenced was PBMCs or T cells enriched from blood (not recorded which). The source of this sequence is a woman between 45 and 60 years old who had recovered from COVID-19. CDR3 coding DNA: TGTGCCAGCAGTCCTCTGTCTTCACCCCTCCACTTT. Translation gives CASSPLSSPLHF.